This T cell receptor beta chain was recorded in a study of response to subunit inactivated influenza vaccine listed by TCRdb under 2018. Looking at the study overall: Deep quantitative T cell receptor repertoire profiling was used in the study to track responses to a trivalent subunit inactivated influenza vaccine.

The library was produced with RT-PCR. Sequencer: Illumina HiSeq 2500. The public reads were reprocessed in TCRdb via fastp at Q25 and MiXCR, keeping in-frame beta chains. Rows with a matching CDR3 protein are joined into one entry that keeps the most common DNA and genes. The sample profile shows 490,000 or so distinct CDR3 sequences; 7.5% to 8.5% of them were found once. Approximately 12% of the sample rests with the top ten. Beyond this particular receptor, the publication reports: The authors proposed that each seasonal influenza vaccination may bring in only a limited number of new T cells.

CDR1 is given as GTSNPN and CDR2 as SVGIG, both from the germline V gene (reference sequence). CDR3 length: 11 amino acids, cysteine to phenylalanine. Left in the record is the CDR3 DNA by itself, 33 bases read in frame from the first base. V drops 2 bases and J drops 9 bases, leaving 8 bases in between. This clonotype was seen many times. This receptor's antigen is unknown. No much larger clone is present one base from it, and per-base qualities are unavailable. The receptor was derived from a man between 50 and 69 years old who received an inactivated influenza vaccine. Donor details come from another sample of the same person, matched by shared clones. The rearrangement joined TRBV30 to TRBJ2-1; the D gene identity is not certain. The starting material was PBMCs from blood, obtained about 24 months after vaccination. The DNA reads TGTGCCTGGAGTAACCCGGTTGAGCAGTTCTTC. Translated, it gives CAWSNPVEQFF.